This T cell receptor beta chain was recovered during a study of cytotoxic CD8 clonotypes in ibrutinib-treated CLL (dated by TCRdb to about 2021). About the study as a whole: The cohort included approximately 15 treatment-naive and some twelve relapsed/refractory patients; approximately 17 were IGHV unmutated. Partial responses were observed in approximately 24 patients and complete responses in 2; after a median follow-up of roughly 72 months, remission was maintained in some 14 patients and progression was observed in 12. Samples at response were collected after a median of about twelve months of treatment, with a range of about 6 to 40 months. On average, each sample had 255,043 productive templates and 100,000 or so productive rearrangements. Longitudinal samples were available for about 30% of the 86 trial participants. Cryopreserved peripheral blood mononuclear cells were collected at three points: before therapy, at response, and at either sustained remission or disease progression. All remission and progressive disease samples were collected while patients were still receiving ibrutinib.

Each clonotype received, on average, around 10x coverage in deep resolution sequencing performed on a MiSeq, where the target depth lay between 1 in 1 million and 1 in 200,000 T cells. TCR beta libraries were generated with the immunoSEQ hsTCRB Kit. The authors' analysis ran thus. Data were analyzed with ImmunoSEQ Data Assistant and ImmunoSEQ Analyzer, with V, D and J genes assigned per IMGT definitions. Clonality was computed as one minus normalized Shannon entropy of productive rearrangement frequencies, ranging from 0 to 1. Only overrepresented clonotypes making up at least 0.05% of the repertoire of each patient were included in the public clonotype analysis. Around 12 age-matched healthy donor repertoires from immuneACCESS were used as controls for clonality. Imported from immuneACCESS, the table was reduced by TCRdb to in-frame sequences with V and J called. These copies leave out some clones; in studies compared against another copy, an unresolved V gene accounts for under half, and the cause of the remainder is not known. That table is the source of V, J and clone size, and D and trimming were worked out from the DNA. The sample table contains 190,000 or so clones; only one count was recorded for around three quarters of them. The ten top clones hold roughly 12% of the sample.

Of note for this clone: Its antigen is not yet known. No quality values exist for individual bases; no much larger clone is one base distant.

Study-wide findings and limitations: Sampling times were not matched between patients in sustained remission and patients whose disease was progressing, and lymph node repertoires were not examined. At ibrutinib response clonality went up, during sustained remission it held steady, and at progression it dropped back toward baseline. Public clonotypes were rare and either contracted or stayed stable during treatment, and the rise in clonality at ibrutinib response reflected the expansion of private clonotypes. At baseline, clonality was higher than in age-matched healthy donors and showed a strong correlation with circulating CD8+ T-cell counts.

Explained via the paper, the time point label denotes: around 2 years on ibrutinib. Roughly 2 micrograms of genomic DNA were extracted from cryopreserved PBMCs for TCR beta library preparation. High-throughput TCR beta sequencing was performed on longitudinal blood samples from CLL patients receiving ibrutinib monotherapy. The patients took part in an open-label, single-center phase 2 trial of ibrutinib monotherapy. The CDR3 runs 16 residues from the cysteine to the phenylalanine. The DNA shown is the 48-base CDR3, in frame from base 1. The source material was PBMCs, sampled after 24 months of ibrutinib treatment. Recombination linked TRBV21-1 to TRBJ2-7. TRBV21-1 is designated a pseudogene. This TCR came from a human donor with chronic lymphocytic leukemia. The CDR3: CASGKSPLEEGYEQYF. In nucleotide form, the sequence is TGTGCCAGCGGAAAGTCCCCTTTAGAAGAAGGGTACGAGCAGTACTTC.